This T cell receptor beta chain was obtained from a study of blood T cell repertoires in COVID-19 (dated by TCRdb to between 2020 and 2021). Some background on the complete study: Samples from collaborators originated in the United States, Italy and Spain and spanned both the acute and convalescent phases of COVID-19. The material from the prospective study consisted of cDNA or gDNA derived from T cells, B-cell-depleted T cells, or PBMCs. The dataset comprised deeply sampled blood TCRbeta repertoires from subjects exposed to, actively infected with, or recovered from COVID-19. The repertoires were made available in a free public database intended to serve as a resource for research on the immune response to SARS-CoV-2. Samples came from the ongoing ImmuneRACE study (first 160 participants) plus 1,254 subjects from 6 global collaborators. Nearly every sample came with metadata listing a de-identified subject ID, COVID-19 status, age in years and sex. HLA class I and class II types, where available, came from metadata supplied by the sample provider rather than from assay-based typing.

Reading the germline V gene gives CDR1 SGHDN and CDR2 FVKESK. From cysteine to phenylalanine, the CDR3 is 13 amino acids long. Just the 39-base CDR3 DNA is kept, in frame starting at base 1. The V and J ends are trimmed by 0 bases and 8 bases, leaving 5 bases between them. The immunoSEQ Assay, a bias-controlled multiplex PCR, was used to amplify TCRbeta CDR3 regions from genomic DNA. The paper's processing steps were these. Within the assay, amplification of reference gene primers was used to estimate how many nucleated cells each sample contained. To quantify the absolute abundance of each unique TCRbeta CDR3 rearrangement, sequence reads were collapsed and filtered. For each sample, productive Simpson clonality was calculated as the square root of Simpson's diversity index across productive rearrangements. Sourced from immuneACCESS, this table was stored by TCRdb with only in-frame sequences that have V and J called. A share of the clones is absent; for the studies checked, an unresolved V gene accounts for under half, and the remainder has no known explanation. D and trimming come from the DNA, and the V and J calls and clone size come from that table. The sample has about 220,000 clones on record, less than 90% of them singletons. Just over 2.5% of the sample lies in the top ten.

Participants in the prospective study were enrolled through a virtual design, were aged about 18 to 90 years, and lived in approximately 25 United States geographic areas. To assign participants to cohorts, the prospective study relied on clinical history that participants themselves reported in a screening survey and a study questionnaire. For ImmuneRACE Cohort 3, a participant was defined as recovered based on two consecutive negative NP/OP PCR tests, clearance by a healthcare professional, or resolution of symptoms. Mobile phlebotomists in the prospective study collected whole blood, serum and a nasopharyngeal or oropharyngeal swab from every participant. Additional blood draws and questionnaires over an approximately 2-month period could optionally be provided by prospective study participants. Blood samples from the prospective study were shipped frozen or at room temperature prior to DNA extraction.

The investigation overall reported the following: Clinical and demographic metadata were provided uncurated, with the amount varying by source and participant.

Worth noting for this clone: There is no known antigen for this receptor. No base quality information exists; no much larger clone differs at one position.

This receptor chain uses TRBV14 and TRBJ1-6, with no confident D gene call. The receptor's source is a woman aged 30 to 39 who had recovered from COVID-19. Sequencing used PBMCs or T cells enriched from blood (not recorded which). The CDR3 region has the sequence CASSQEGHSPLHF. The DNA sequence is given as TGTGCCAGCAGCCAAGAGGGCCATTCACCCCTCCACTTT.